A selection of T cell receptor beta chains follows, all from one sample in a study of OX40 agonist ivuxolimab in advanced cancers. Measured with immunoSEQ multiplex PCR; TCRdb has only the in-frame clones, and not every one. The table includes 50,000 to 65,000 clones, about 90% detected once. The specimen was CD4+ or CD8+ T cells sorted from blood, collected in a trial of the OX40 agonist ivuxolimab. The receptor source for this set is an adult with an advanced solid tumor such as melanoma, head and neck, liver or kidney cancer. Both conserved end residues are part of each CDR3. D genes are given only for firm matches. Size tells how often a clone was seen (once, few, many) or the class of an expanded clone, and some rows leave it out.

clone size: NA; V gene: TRBV4-1; J gene: TRBJ2-3; D gene: TRBD2; CDR3 DNA: TGCGCCAGCCGGGAGGTCTCAGGAGCAGATACGCAGTATTTT; CDR3 protein: CASREVSGADTQYF
clone size: NA; V gene: TRBV7-9; J gene: TRBJ2-5; D gene: NA; CDR3 DNA: TGTGCCAGCAGCTTAGCGGGGGGCGAAGAGACCCAGTACTTC; CDR3 protein: CASSLAGGEETQYF
clone size: NA; V gene: TRBV27; J gene: TRBJ2-3; D gene: NA; CDR3 DNA: TGTGCCAGCAGCTCGGGCCTTTTTAGCACAGATACGCAGTATTTT; CDR3 protein: CASSSGLFSTDTQYF
clone size: once; V gene: TRBV9; J gene: TRBJ1-1; D gene: NA; CDR3 DNA: TGTGCCAGCAGCGTCACGGGCAGCAACGCCGCGAACACTGAAGCTTTCTTT; CDR3 protein: CASSVTGSNAANTEAFF
clone size: NA; V gene: TRBV4-1; J gene: TRBJ2-1; D gene: TRBD1; CDR3 DNA: TGCGCCAGCAGCCTTGACAGGGAATGGAATGAGCAGTTCTTC; CDR3 protein: CASSLDREWNEQFF
clone size: NA; V gene: TRBV5-1; J gene: TRBJ2-1; D gene: NA; CDR3 DNA: TGCGCCAGCAGCTTGGTTGGTAGTGGTTTCAATGAGCAGTTCTTC; CDR3 protein: CASSLVGSGFNEQFF
clone size: NA; V gene: TRBV27; J gene: TRBJ2-7; D gene: TRBD1; CDR3 DNA: TGTGCCAGCAGTTCACTGGACAGGGGCCACTTAACAGCCTACGAGCAGTACTTC; CDR3 protein: CASSSLDRGHLTAYEQYF
clone size: few; V gene: TRBV4-1; J gene: TRBJ1-2; D gene: NA; CDR3 DNA: TGCGCCAGCAGCCAGCTTACAGGGGGCTACACCTTC; CDR3 protein: CASSQLTGGYTF
clone size: NA; V gene: TRBV11-2; J gene: TRBJ2-7; D gene: TRBD2; CDR3 DNA: TGTGCCAGCAGCCCCCAAGCGGGAAGCTCCTACGAGCAGTACTTC; CDR3 protein: CASSPQAGSSYEQYF
clone size: NA; V gene: TRBV4-1; J gene: TRBJ2-3; D gene: NA; CDR3 DNA: TGCGCCAGCAGCCGAGGAACCCTGACAGATACGCAGTATTTT; CDR3 protein: CASSRGTLTDTQYF
clone size: NA; V gene: TRBV19; J gene: TRBJ1-5; D gene: NA; CDR3 DNA: TGTGCCAGTAGTAACCCCAATCAGCCCCAGCATTTT; CDR3 protein: CASSNPNQPQHF
clone size: NA; V gene: TRBV29-1; J gene: TRBJ2-1; D gene: NA; CDR3 DNA: TGCAGCCTCCGAGACAATGAGCAGTTCTTC; CDR3 protein: CSLRDNEQFF
clone size: NA; V gene: TRBV11-2; J gene: TRBJ1-3; D gene: TRBD1; CDR3 DNA: TGTGCCAGCAGCTTGGACAGGTCTTCCGGAAACACCATATATTTT; CDR3 protein: CASSLDRSSGNTIYF
clone size: few; V gene: TRBV7-9; J gene: TRBJ1-2; D gene: NA; CDR3 DNA: TGTGCCAGCAGCTTCCCGGGGAGTGCGGATGGCTACACCTTC; CDR3 protein: CASSFPGSADGYTF
clone size: NA; V gene: TRBV11-1; J gene: TRBJ1-1; D gene: NA; CDR3 DNA: TGTGCCAGCAGCTTAGGGGAGAGGCATGAAGCTTTCTTT; CDR3 protein: CASSLGERHEAFF
clone size: few; V gene: TRBV13; J gene: TRBJ2-1; D gene: TRBD2; CDR3 DNA: TGTGCCAGCAGCCTAGCGGGTCCGGCGTACAATGAGCAGTTCTTC; CDR3 protein: CASSLAGPAYNEQFF
clone size: once; V gene: TRBV6-5; J gene: TRBJ2-5; D gene: NA; CDR3 DNA: TGTGCCAGCAGGGTTGAGGAGACCCAGTACTTC; CDR3 protein: CASRVEETQYF
clone size: NA; V gene: TRBV7-7; J gene: TRBJ1-4; D gene: NA; CDR3 DNA: TGTGCTATCGTGGGGGCAGCTAATGAAAAACTGTTTTTT; CDR3 protein: CAIVGAANEKLFF
clone size: NA; V gene: TRBV7-6; J gene: TRBJ2-1; D gene: TRBD2; CDR3 DNA: TGTGCCAGCAGCTTCGGACTAGCTACCTACAATGAGCAGTTCTTC; CDR3 protein: CASSFGLATYNEQFF
clone size: NA; V gene: TRBV9; J gene: TRBJ2-3; D gene: TRBD1; CDR3 DNA: TGTGCCAGCAGCGTAGGGACAGGGGGCCCCTACACAGATACGCAGTATTTT; CDR3 protein: CASSVGTGGPYTDTQYF
clone size: NA; V gene: TRBV27; J gene: TRBJ2-1; D gene: NA; CDR3 DNA: TGTGCCAGCAGTCGTTCGGATGATGAGCAGTTCTTC; CDR3 protein: CASSRSDDEQFF
clone size: NA; V gene: TRBV27; J gene: TRBJ2-1; D gene: NA; CDR3 DNA: TGTGCCAGCAGTTTATCGTCGCAAATGCCCCGGGGTGAGCAGTTCTTC; CDR3 protein: CASSLSSQMPRGEQFF
clone size: NA; V gene: TRBV14; J gene: TRBJ1-3; D gene: NA; CDR3 DNA: TGTGCCAGCAGCCCCGACATCCAGGGTCTGGGAAACACCATATATTTT; CDR3 protein: CASSPDIQGLGNTIYF
clone size: NA; V gene: TRBV4-1; J gene: TRBJ1-1; D gene: TRBD1; CDR3 DNA: TGCGCCAGCAGCCCGTCAGGGGGTTTCATGAACACTGAAGCTTTCTTT; CDR3 protein: CASSPSGGFMNTEAFF
clone size: once; V gene: TRBV4-3; J gene: TRBJ2-3; D gene: TRBD2; CDR3 DNA: TGCGCCAGCAGCCACGAACTAGCGGGAGGTCGTGGAGATACGCAGTATTTT; CDR3 protein: CASSHELAGGRGDTQYF
clone size: once; V gene: TRBV19; J gene: TRBJ2-1; D gene: NA; CDR3 DNA: TGTGCCAGTAGTTGGAGGCGAAGCTCCTACAATGAGCAGTTCTTC; CDR3 protein: CASSWRRSSYNEQFF
clone size: NA; V gene: TRBV6-5; J gene: TRBJ2-2; D gene: NA; CDR3 DNA: TGTGCCAGCAGTTGGGGAGTTTCGGGCACCGGGGAGCTGTTTTTT; CDR3 protein: CASSWGVSGTGELFF
clone size: once; V gene: TRBV19; J gene: TRBJ1-1; D gene: NA; CDR3 DNA: TGTGCCAGTACCCTCGTGGGGGACACTGAAGCTTTCTTT; CDR3 protein: CASTLVGDTEAFF
clone size: NA; V gene: TRBV28; J gene: TRBJ1-5; D gene: NA; CDR3 DNA: TGTGCCAGCAGTTTCCCAGGGTCTCAGCCCCAGCATTTT; CDR3 protein: CASSFPGSQPQHF
clone size: NA; V gene: TRBV28; J gene: TRBJ2-7; D gene: TRBD2; CDR3 DNA: TGTGCCAGCAGTTTTCGGGGGGAGAGCTCCTACGAGCAGTACTTC; CDR3 protein: CASSFRGESSYEQYF
clone size: NA; V gene: TRBV13; J gene: TRBJ2-7; D gene: NA; CDR3 DNA: TGTGCCAGCAGCTTCGAGGGTTCCTACGAGCAGTACTTC; CDR3 protein: CASSFEGSYEQYF
clone size: NA; V gene: TRBV28; J gene: TRBJ2-1; D gene: NA; CDR3 DNA: TGTGCCACCATGGGGTACCAAGGCTCCAATGAGCAGTTCTTC; CDR3 protein: CATMGYQGSNEQFF
clone size: once; V gene: TRBV14; J gene: TRBJ2-3; D gene: NA; CDR3 DNA: TGTGCCAGCAGCCTCGCAACCGCAGATACGCAGTATTTT; CDR3 protein: CASSLATADTQYF
clone size: NA; V gene: TRBV11-2; J gene: TRBJ2-7; D gene: NA; CDR3 DNA: TGTGCCAGCAGCTTTGGGATCTACGAGCAGTACTTC; CDR3 protein: CASSFGIYEQYF
clone size: NA; V gene: TRBV6-6; J gene: TRBJ2-3; D gene: NA; CDR3 DNA: TGTGCCAGCAGCCCTGGGTCGCATACGCAGTATTTT; CDR3 protein: CASSPGSHTQYF
clone size: NA; V gene: TRBV6-5; J gene: TRBJ1-5; D gene: NA; CDR3 DNA: TGTGCCAGCAGTCCCTTCGACTTCTCCAATCAGCCCCAGCATTTT; CDR3 protein: CASSPFDFSNQPQHF
clone size: NA; V gene: TRBV2; J gene: TRBJ2-1; D gene: TRBD2; CDR3 DNA: TGTGCCAGCAGTGGGAGAACCGGAGGACTAGCGGGTGGGAGCTCCTACAATGAGCAGTTCTTC; CDR3 protein: CASSGRTGGLAGGSSYNEQFF
clone size: NA; V gene: TRBV11-3; J gene: TRBJ2-7; D gene: NA; CDR3 DNA: TGTGCCAGCAGCTTAGGCCAATCCTACGAGCAGTACTTC; CDR3 protein: CASSLGQSYEQYF
clone size: NA; V gene: TRBV7-9; J gene: TRBJ2-1; D gene: NA; CDR3 DNA: TGTGCCAGCAGTTACCGGGACGGCAAGTTCTTC; CDR3 protein: CASSYRDGKFF
clone size: NA; V gene: TRBV6-4; J gene: TRBJ2-1; D gene: TRBD2; CDR3 DNA: TGTGCCAGCAGTGACTCGGCAGCGGGAGGCTACAATGAGCAGTTCTTC; CDR3 protein: CASSDSAAGGYNEQFF
clone size: once; V gene: TRBV2; J gene: TRBJ2-7; D gene: NA; CDR3 DNA: TGTGCCAGCAGGGCCTACGAGCAGTACTTC; CDR3 protein: CASRAYEQYF